This passage covers 26 T cell receptor beta chains from one sample sequenced in a study of cytomegalovirus exposure and HLA in healthy donors. Researchers ran the PCR with 60 Vbeta and 13 Jbeta primers. Profiled with immunoSEQ multiplex PCR; TCRdb holds only in-frame clones, not every one. The data show some 160,000 clones, approximately 81% seen once. Sequencing used PBMCs. Receptor source: a man aged 18 to 30 in good health and CMV-seronegative.

This sequence joins TRBV4-1 and TRBJ2-2; D unclear. There are 12 residues in the CDR3. Germline V gene lookup returns CDR1 MGHRA and CDR2 YSYEKL. V shed 8 bases and J shed 4 bases, with 8 bases lying between them. The DNA for the CDR3 is TGCGCCAGCGCTTCGGGCACCGGGGAGCTGTTTTTT. It specifies CASASGTGELFF.

The sample holds one count of this clone. This chain links TRBV6-1 with TRBJ1-3; D not resolved. Germline CDR1 MNHNS, CDR2 SASEGT. The CDR3 is 15 residues long. With 6 bases removed from V and 0 bases from J, the gap between germline ends came to 12 bases. The DNA for the CDR3 is TGTGCCAGCAGCCTCGTGGGGAGCTCTGGAAACACCATATATTTT. It codes for CASSLVGSSGNTIYF.

This clone was found a few times. The rearrangement joins TRBV30 to TRBJ1-3; 7 bases align to TRBD1. The CDR3 contains 12 residues. CDR1 and CDR2 from the germline V gene are GTSNPN and SVGIG (reference sequence). V shed 8 bases and J 0 bases; nucleotides not matched to a gene: 1. CDR3 coding DNA: TGTGCCGGGACAGTCTCTGGAAACACCATATATTTT. Its protein product is CAGTVSGNTIYF.

This clone was counted once. This rearrangement joins TRBV10-3 to TRBJ2-5; TRBD1 matches at 7 bases. With V trimmed by 6 bases and J by 5 bases, 6 bases remained unmatched. This CDR3 has 13 amino acids. Germline assignment: CDR1 ENHRY and CDR2 SYGVKD. CDR3 protein: CAISDRDAETQYF. In nucleotides, the CDR3 is TGTGCCATCAGCGACAGGGATGCGGAGACCCAGTACTTC.

V and J are TRBV27 and TRBJ2-5, with 8 bases lining up with TRBD1. The last part of the DNA fits TRBJ2-7 better; the J call may be wrong. The germline V gene has CDR1 MNHEY and CDR2 SMNVEV (reference sequence). The CDR3 loop spans 15 amino acids. CDR3: CASRLWGQDSYEQYF. For the CDR3, the DNA is TGTGCCAGCAGGCTTTGGGGACAGGACTCCTACGAGCAGTACTTC.

A single count supports this clone. This chain links TRBV28 with TRBJ2-1; 11 positions agree with TRBD2. Germline loops: CDR1 MDHEN, CDR2 SYDVKM. The CDR3 runs to 23 residues. Losses at the gene ends were 5 bases for V and 8 bases for J; bases not matched to a gene: 32. This CDR3 is CASSQLNFGGWGSGRVLRHEQFF. CDR3 coding DNA: TGTGCCAGCAGTCAACTTAATTTCGGGGGGTGGGGTAGCGGGAGGGTTCTTCGCCATGAGCAGTTCTTC.

V gene TRBV30 combines with J gene TRBJ2-1; 13 bases are a match to TRBD2. The CDR3 covers 19 residues. Trimming cost V 2 bases and J 5 bases; bases outside gene matches: 15. CDR1 and CDR2 (germline): GTSNPN, SVGIG (reference sequence). The CDR3 region has the DNA TGTGCCTGGAGTCGCCTCGGGACTAGCGGGGTCGCTCGTAACAATGAGCAGTTCTTC. Encoded protein: CAWSRLGTSGVARNNEQFF.

The chain uses TRBV5-4 and TRBJ2-1; tentatively, D is TRBD2 (6 bases). Trimming pared 4 bases from V and 7 bases from J, leaving 21 bases between. The germline gives CDR1 SGHNT, CDR2 YYREEE (reference sequence). This CDR3 has 16 residues. Here the CDR3 reads CASSAKVRRGRNEQFF. The DNA of the CDR3 is TGTGCCAGCAGCGCCAAGGTCAGGAGAGGGAGGAATGAGCAGTTCTTC.

This chain joins TRBV5-1 and TRBJ2-7; TRBD2 aligns across 10 bases. V lost 4 bases to trimming and J lost 0 bases; unmatched junction nucleotides: 7. CDR3 length: 16 amino acids. Germline V gives CDR1 SGHRS, CDR2 YFSETQ. The CDR3 region is CASSESAGGSSYEQYF. CDR3 nucleotide sequence: TGCGCCAGCAGCGAATCAGCGGGGGGGAGCTCCTACGAGCAGTACTTC.

This chain joins TRBV2 and TRBJ1-3, with D perhaps matching TRBD1 (5 bases). Germline values: CDR1 SNHLY, CDR2 FYNNEI. This CDR3 region has 13 residues. Trimming took off 7 bases at V and 2 bases at J, with 9 bases between the two ends. The DNA for the CDR3 is TGTGCCAGCAAAGGGGCAGCTGGAAACACCATATATTTT. This sequence encodes CASKGAAGNTIYF.

The chain employs TRBV7-9 and TRBJ2-2; D is possibly TRBD1 (6 bases). The CDR3 is 13 residues long. V was clipped by 2 bases and J by 5 bases, with 6 bases between them. Germline lookup yields CDR1 SEHNR and CDR2 FQNEAQ (reference sequence). CDR3 protein: CASSLRGTGELFF. CDR3 coding DNA: TGTGCCAGCAGCTTAAGGGGGACCGGGGAGCTGTTTTTT.

The chain combines TRBV11-2 with TRBJ1-1; a possible D gene is TRBD1 (6 bases). V lost 5 bases, J lost 1 base, and 14 bases lay in between. Germline V gene sequence: CDR1 SGHAT, CDR2 FQNNGV. The CDR3 spans 15 residues. The CDR3 sequence: CASSNPGQRNTEAFF. CDR3 sequence (DNA): TGTGCCAGCAGCAACCCCGGACAGAGGAACACTGAAGCTTTCTTT. The variable domain in full, with the rest retrieved from reference TRBV11-2 and TRBJ1-1, is EAGVAQSPRYKIIEKRQSVAFWCNPISGHATLYWYQQILGQGPKLLIQFQNNGVVDDSQLPKDRFSAERLKGVDSTLKIQPAKLEDSAVYLCASSNPGQRNTEAFFGQGTRLTVV.

The chain is built from TRBV27 and TRBJ2-4, with TRBD1 as a possible D gene (6 bases). The germline gives CDR1 MNHEY, CDR2 SMNVEV (reference sequence). CDR3 length: 17 amino acids. V was trimmed by 6 bases and J by 1 base, leaving 19 bases between them. CDR3 region: CASSPTIGGLAKNIQYF. As DNA, the CDR3 is TGTGCCAGCAGCCCCACTATAGGGGGTCTGGCCAAAAACATTCAGTACTTC.

The genes are TRBV9 and TRBJ2-7, with 10 positions matching TRBD1. V lost 3 bases and J lost 3; bases outside the gene matches: 9. The CDR3 extends over 16 amino acids. Germline-derived CDR1 and CDR2 are SGDLS and YYNGEE. The CDR3 DNA reads as TGTGCCAGCAGCGCCCGGCTGGGACAGGGGAGCTACGAGCAGTACTTC. This gives the protein CASSARLGQGSYEQYF.

This sequence joins TRBV27 and TRBJ1-1; maybe TRBD1 (5 bases). Trimming stripped 3 bases from V and 1 base from J, with 21 bases between. CDR1 MNHEY and CDR2 SMNVEV come from the germline V gene (reference sequence). CDR3 length equals 18 residues. The CDR3 region has the DNA TGTGCCAGCAGTTTCCTCTCGTTTAGGGGCGGACGGAACACTGAAGCTTTCTTT. Translating gives CASSFLSFRGGRNTEAFF.

V usage is TRBV28 and J usage is TRBJ1-4; no definite D call. This CDR3 has 15 amino acids. Germline V CDR1 and CDR2: MDHEN, SYDVKM. The ends were cut back, 4 bases at V and 8 bases at J, with 17 bases in the middle. The DNA for the CDR3 is TGTGCCAGCAGTTATTTGACCGGGATGAGGGAAAAACTGTTTTTT. Its translation: CASSYLTGMREKLFF.

The chain carries TRBV25-1 and TRBJ2-1, with D perhaps TRBD1 (5 bases). CDR1 is MGHDK, CDR2 SYGVNS, per germline. Trimming shortened V by 3 bases and J by 4 bases, and 13 bases separated the two germline ends. This CDR3 comprises 15 residues. CDR3 in amino acids: CASSETQGSYNEQFF. DNA for the CDR3: TGTGCCAGCAGTGAGACTCAGGGCTCTTACAATGAGCAGTTCTTC.

The J gene is TRBJ1-2, the V gene TRBV10-3; unclear D gene. V was shortened by 7 bases and J by 2 bases, with 23 bases between the two germline ends. The CDR3 is made up of 17 amino acids. CDR1 is ENHRY, CDR2 SYGVKD, per germline. The CDR3 sequence is CAITTSPIDIPNYGYTF. In DNA, the CDR3 is TGTGCCATCACTACGTCTCCCATTGACATCCCAAACTATGGCTACACCTTC.

This clone came up a few times. DNA for the CDR3: TGTGCCAGTAGTATGGGGGGACAGGACCACTATGGCTACACCTTC. As protein: CASSMGGQDHYGYTF. The chain carries TRBV19 and TRBJ1-2; 8 bases agree with TRBD1. CDR3 length: 15 amino acids. Trimming at V came to 3 bases and at J to 3 bases, leaving 6 bases not matched to a gene. CDR1 and CDR2 from the germline V gene are LNHDA and SQIVND (reference sequence).

The chain links TRBV5-4 to TRBJ1-4; perhaps TRBD1 as D (6 bases). In germline, CDR1 is SGHNT, CDR2 YYREEE (reference sequence). V was clipped by 5 bases and J by 6 bases, with 11 bases between them. This CDR3 is 13 amino acids long. CDR3 bases: TGTGCCAGCAGTAGGGACACGGATGAAAAACTGTTTTTT. It yields the protein CASSRDTDEKLFF.

The chain has TRBV7-9 and TRBJ2-2; 9 positions match TRBD2. The junction had 8 bases not matched to a gene; V was cut back by 8 bases and J by 4 bases. The CDR3 consists of 15 residues. Germline V gene lookup returns CDR1 SEHNR and CDR2 FQNEAQ (reference sequence). The chain's CDR3 is CASPSGESGTGELFF. The CDR3 coding sequence is TGTGCCAGCCCTAGCGGGGAGTCGGGCACCGGGGAGCTGTTTTTT. The variable domain in full, completed from reference TRBV7-9 and TRBJ2-2, reads DTGVSQNPRHKITKRGQNVTFRCDPISEHNRLYWYRQTLGQGPEFLTYFQNEAQLEKSRLLSDRFSAERPKGSFSTLEIQRTEQGDSAMYLCASPSGESGTGELFFGEGSRLTVL.

The rearrangement joins TRBV19 to TRBJ1-2; 7 nucleotides agree with TRBD1. Germline assignment: CDR1 LNHDA and CDR2 SQIVND (reference sequence). This CDR3 has 15 amino acids. The junction had 9 bases not matched to a gene; V was cut back by 3 bases and J by 5 bases. The CDR3 DNA reads as TGTGCCAGTAGTATGACAGGGTACGGAGAATATGGCTACACCTTC. Translation: CASSMTGYGEYGYTF.

This clone was seen more than once but under ten times. The V gene is TRBV9, the J gene TRBJ2-1; 9 bases map to TRBD1. The V and J ends lost 3 bases and 6 bases, in that order; junction bases with no gene match: 7. The CDR3 has 15 amino acids. Germline V gene lookup returns CDR1 SGDLS and CDR2 YYNGEE. For the CDR3, the DNA is TGTGCCAGCAGCGCCACGGGACAGGGAGGCAATGAGCAGTTCTTC. Protein sequence: CASSATGQGGNEQFF.

V and J are TRBV5-6 and TRBJ1-4; 10 positions agree with TRBD1. This CDR3 region has 16 residues. Germline V gene lookup returns CDR1 SGHDT and CDR2 YYEEEE. With 4 bases clipped from V and 1 base from J, the junction kept 4 bases outside the gene matches. CDR3: CASSGRTGGTNEKLFF. The CDR3 region has the DNA TGTGCCAGCAGCGGGCGGACAGGGGGAACTAATGAAAAACTGTTTTTT.

The chain is built from TRBV28 and TRBJ1-2, with 7 bases fitting TRBD1. Germline trimming cut 9 bases from V and 4 bases from J; bases unmatched to any gene: 8. The CDR3 loop spans 13 amino acids. Germline loops: CDR1 MDHEN, CDR2 SYDVKM. Here the CDR3 DNA reads TGTGCCAGTTCACAGGGGCCGTCCTATGGCTACACCTTC. Its protein is CASSQGPSYGYTF.

The chain joins TRBV5-4 to TRBJ1-2; 7 bases match TRBD1. Germline V gene sequence: CDR1 SGHNT, CDR2 YYREEE (reference sequence). The CDR3 totals 13 residues. V lost 5 bases to trimming and J lost 4 bases; unmatched junction nucleotides: 5. CDR3 in amino acids: CASRSGQSYGYTF. The CDR3 DNA is TGTGCCAGCAGGTCGGGACAGAGCTATGGCTACACCTTC.